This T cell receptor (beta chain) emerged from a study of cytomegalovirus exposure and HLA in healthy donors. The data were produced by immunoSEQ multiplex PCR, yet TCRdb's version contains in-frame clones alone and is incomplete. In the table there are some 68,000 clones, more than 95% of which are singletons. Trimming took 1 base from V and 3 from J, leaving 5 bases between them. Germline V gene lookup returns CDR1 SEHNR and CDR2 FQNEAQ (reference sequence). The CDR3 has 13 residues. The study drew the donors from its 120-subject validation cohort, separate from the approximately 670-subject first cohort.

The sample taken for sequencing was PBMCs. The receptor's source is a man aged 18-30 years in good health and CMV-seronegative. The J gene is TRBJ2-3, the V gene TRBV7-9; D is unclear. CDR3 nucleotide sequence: TGTGCCAGCAGCTTAGAAACAACAGATACGCAGTATTTT. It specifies CASSLETTDTQYF.